This passage covers 13 T cell receptor beta chains from one sample sequenced in a study of technical replicates of blood from several donors. Libraries were prepared by immunoSEQ multiplex PCR; TCRdb keeps only in-frame clonotypes and omits some of them. Counted here are about 85,000 clones, 90% to 95% occurring once; the ten biggest clones make up roughly 0.23%. What was sequenced was T cells isolated from PBMCs. The receptors stem from a human donor in good health.

J is TRBJ1-1 and V is TRBV19; 8 bases fit TRBD1. The CDR3 sequence is 18 residues long. CDR1 LNHDA and CDR2 SQIVND come from the germline V gene (reference sequence). V dropped 3 bases and J dropped 0; count of bases not matched to a gene: 12. The chain's CDR3 is CASSIVGQGRGMNTEAFF. The CDR3 DNA sequence: TGTGCCAGTAGTATCGTCGGACAGGGCCGCGGAATGAACACTGAAGCTTTCTTT.

The rearrangement links TRBV25-1 to TRBJ1-3, with D uncertain. Germline V gene sequence: CDR1 MGHDK, CDR2 SYGVNS. V lost 3 bases and J 0 bases, leaving 9 bases between the germline ends. CDR3 length: 15 amino acids. In DNA, the CDR3 is TGTGCCAGCAGTGATCCAGGATCCTCTGGAAACACCATATATTTT. Protein product: CASSDPGSSGNTIYF.

V usage is TRBV28 and J usage is TRBJ2-2; TRBD1 agrees at 9 bases. This CDR3 has 14 residues. Germline CDR1 and CDR2: MDHEN and SYDVKM. The V and J ends lost 6 bases and 7 bases, in that order; junction bases with no gene match: 6. CDR3 bases: TGTGCCAGCAGCTCGGGACAGGGACACGGGGAGCTGTTTTTT. Amino acids: CASSSGQGHGELFF.

This clone was seen more than once but under ten times. The rearrangement joins TRBV2 to TRBJ1-5; 8 nucleotides match TRBD1. The V gene end was trimmed by 3 bases and the J gene end by 1 base; junction bases not matched to a gene: 8. This CDR3 contains 17 residues. Germline V gene sequence: CDR1 SNHLY, CDR2 FYNNEI. The CDR3 region has the DNA TGTGCCAGCAGTGATATCGGGGGACAGGCAAGCAATCAGCCCCAGCATTTT. Residues: CASSDIGGQASNQPQHF.

The rearrangement links TRBV10-3 to TRBJ2-3, with D uncertain. This CDR3 has 12 amino acids. Germline values: CDR1 ENHRY, CDR2 SYGVKD. The V end lost 5 bases, the J end lost 1 base, and 4 bases lay between the germline ends. The CDR3 region has the DNA TGTGCCATCAGTACGGGCACAGATACGCAGTATTTT. It codes for CAISTGTDTQYF.

The chain carries TRBV28 and TRBJ1-5; D remains ambiguous. Trimming left V 1 base short and J 7 bases short, with 5 bases between. The CDR3 is made up of 12 amino acids. Germline CDR1 is MDHEN and CDR2 is SYDVKM. The CDR3 region has the DNA TGTGCCAGCAGTTTATTTAAACAGCCCCAGCATTTT. Encoded protein: CASSLFKQPQHF.

This chain uses TRBV28 with TRBJ1-2; 9 bases match TRBD1. CDR3 size: 16 residues. Germline trimming cut 6 bases from V and 5 bases from J; bases unmatched to any gene: 13. Germline loops: CDR1 MDHEN, CDR2 SYDVKM. CDR3 DNA sequence: TGTGCCAGCAGGCCGGGACAGGGCCTTGTGGGGTATGGCTACACCTTC. Its translation: CASRPGQGLVGYGYTF.

The chain uses TRBV11-2 and TRBJ2-2; 11 bases agree with TRBD2. CDR3 length: 15 amino acids. CDR1 and CDR2 from the germline V gene are SGHAT and FQNNGV. Germline trimming cut 4 bases from V and 9 bases from J; bases unmatched to any gene: 7. Written as DNA, the CDR3 is TGTGCCAGCAGCTCTTTAGCGGGGGGGCGCCGGGAGCTGTTTTTT. Translating it yields CASSSLAGGRRELFF.

V gene TRBV6-1 combines with J gene TRBJ1-4, with D unresolved. Per the germline V gene, CDR1 is MNHNS and CDR2 is SASEGT. The V and J ends lost 7 bases and 1 base respectively, with 10 bases between them. The CDR3 consists of 14 residues. CDR3 bases: TGTGCCAGCATTGACCGAGGAACTAATGAAAAACTGTTTTTT. The encoded protein is CASIDRGTNEKLFF.

V usage is TRBV19 and J usage is TRBJ2-1; no firm D call. Looked up from germline, CDR1 is LNHDA and CDR2 is SQIVND (reference sequence). This CDR3 contains 16 residues. V lost 5 bases, J lost 0 bases, and 14 bases lay in between. CDR3: CASSESTATSYNEQFF. The CDR3 coding sequence is TGTGCCAGTAGTGAAAGCACTGCAACCTCCTACAATGAGCAGTTCTTC.

This chain uses TRBV10-3 with TRBJ1-1; D is uncertain. Germline CDR1 and CDR2: ENHRY and SYGVKD. With 3 bases removed from V and 7 bases from J, the gap between germline ends came to 12 bases. CDR3 length: 13 residues. DNA of the CDR3: TGTGCCATCAGTGATTCTAGTGGAGTTGAAGCTTTCTTT. Its protein is CAISDSSGVEAFF.

V gene TRBV19 combines with J gene TRBJ2-3, with TRBD2 identical over 12 bases. V lost 3 bases and J lost 0; bases outside the gene matches: 4. CDR1 is LNHDA and CDR2 is SQIVND in the germline V gene (reference sequence). The CDR3 length is 17 residues. The CDR3 coding sequence is TGTGCCAGTAGTATGCTAGCGGGAGGGCCTAGCACAGATACGCAGTATTTT. This translates into CASSMLAGGPSTDTQYF.

The chain joins TRBV19 to TRBJ2-3, with TRBD2 identical over 8 bases. Germline loops: CDR1 LNHDA, CDR2 SQIVND (reference sequence). This CDR3 contains 15 residues. With 5 bases clipped from V and 3 bases from J, the junction kept 7 bases outside the gene matches. CDR3 loop: CASSPPGLGTDTQYF. The CDR3 DNA sequence: TGTGCCAGTAGTCCCCCGGGACTAGGGACAGATACGCAGTATTTT.